This entry concerns a single T cell receptor beta chain. Its antigen is unidentified. By 5'RACE template switching, TCR cDNA was produced, with a universal primer site and UMIs added in the process. Each CDR3 protein gets one entry after TCRdb re-called the 5' RACE reads with MiXCR. Among fewer than 150,000 distinct CDR3 sequences listed, more than 6% were seen once. This specimen belongs to a study of T cells after yellow fever vaccination. Study at large: Fractions containing few cells were prepared with SMART-Seq v4 Ultra Low Input.

Per germline, CDR1 ENHRY and CDR2 SYGVKD. J lost 7 bases, V lost 6 bases, and 6 bases had no gene match. The CDR3 has 13 residues. Regarding the study as a whole: A large majority of primary-vaccination clones showed up again after the booster (approximately 95% CD4, around 90% CD8).

The source of this sequence is a man in his thirties or forties who received the YFV17D yellow fever vaccine. The sample consisted of CD4+ T cells sorted from PBMCs, taken 5 days after the yellow fever booster vaccination. This chain joins TRBV10-3 and TRBJ2-7, with 10 nucleotides matching TRBD1. In DNA, the CDR3 is TGTGCCATCAGGACAGGGGGCGTGGGGGAGCAGTACTTC. It yields the protein CAIRTGGVGEQYF.